This T cell receptor beta chain was captured by sequencing in a study of OX40 agonist ivuxolimab in advanced cancers. Study-wide background: Dosing consisted of intravenous ivuxolimab at 0.01 to 10 mg/kg every 2 weeks. With a range of roughly 20 to 79, age averaged about 59 years, and more than 75% were male. Study findings and constraints: It was also the case that some nonresponders had low normalized T-cell clonal expansion.

V lost 5 bases and J lost 0, with 16 bases in between. There are 17 residues in the CDR3. CDR1 MGHRA and CDR2 YSYEKL come from the germline V gene. With regard to this clone: The antigen remains unidentified.

Using immunoSEQ multiplex PCR, the repertoire was profiled, and TCRdb retains in-frame clones only, with some absent. Of 45,000 to 50,000 clones listed, about nine tenths are singletons. Sequenced material: CD4+ or CD8+ T cells sorted from blood, taken in a trial of the OX40 agonist ivuxolimab. The sequence was obtained from an adult with an advanced solid tumor such as melanoma, head and neck, liver or kidney cancer. This rearrangement joins TRBV4-1 to TRBJ2-2; D is possibly TRBD2 (5 bases). In nucleotides, the CDR3 is TGCGCCAGCAGCTCACAACTAGGACGGACGAACACCGGGGAGCTGTTTTTT. This sequence encodes CASSSQLGRTNTGELFF.